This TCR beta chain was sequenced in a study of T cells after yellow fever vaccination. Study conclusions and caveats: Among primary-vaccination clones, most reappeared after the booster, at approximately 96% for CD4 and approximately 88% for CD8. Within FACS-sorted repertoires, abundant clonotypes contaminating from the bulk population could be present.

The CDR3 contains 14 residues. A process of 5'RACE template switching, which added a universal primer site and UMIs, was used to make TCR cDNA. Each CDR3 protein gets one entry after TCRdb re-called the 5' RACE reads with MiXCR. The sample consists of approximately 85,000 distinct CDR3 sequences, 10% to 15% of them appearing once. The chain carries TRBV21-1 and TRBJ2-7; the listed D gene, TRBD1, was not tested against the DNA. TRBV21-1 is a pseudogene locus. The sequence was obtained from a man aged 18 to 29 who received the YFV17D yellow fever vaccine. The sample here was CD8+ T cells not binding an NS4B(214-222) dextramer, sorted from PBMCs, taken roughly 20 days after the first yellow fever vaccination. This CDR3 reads CASSKKGVLYEQYF. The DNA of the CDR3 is TGTGCCAGCAGCAAAAAGGGGGTTCTCTACGAGCAGTACTTC.